This TCR beta chain stems from a study of OX40 agonist ivuxolimab in advanced cancers. Study-level information: Patients received ivuxolimab, an intravenous treatment, every 2 weeks at 0.01 to 10 mg/kg. Enrollees could have had prior anti-PD-1, anti-PD-L1 or anti-CTLA-4 therapy, which around 43% had received.

Worth noting for this clone: The antigen is unknown.

Points from the study as a whole: The mean number of expanded clones was higher in CD8+ T cells than in CD4+. Low normalized T-cell clonal expansion was additionally recorded for some nonresponders.

Germline V lookup: CDR1 SGHNT, CDR2 YYREEE (reference sequence). Germline trimming cut 4 bases from V and 1 base from J; bases unmatched to any gene: 6. The CDR3 consists of 15 residues. Some clones are missing from TCRdb's copy, which holds only in-frame ones; the method was immunoSEQ multiplex PCR. Of about 90,000 clones in the sample, approximately 88% were seen once. The TCR comes from an adult with an advanced solid tumor such as melanoma, head and neck, liver or kidney cancer. Source: CD4+ or CD8+ T cells sorted from blood, taken in a trial of the OX40 agonist ivuxolimab. The rearrangement joins TRBV5-4 to TRBJ2-7; 9 nucleotides align to TRBD1. CDR3 region: CASSTGTGRSYEQYF. CDR3 DNA: TGTGCCAGCAGCACCGGGACAGGGAGGTCCTACGAGCAGTACTTC.